Following are 10 T cell receptor beta chains from one sample sequenced in a study of cytomegalovirus exposure and HLA in healthy donors (dated by TCRdb to about 2017). Receptor libraries were prepared by the immunoSEQ multiplex PCR assay. In TCRdb, the immuneACCESS table is reduced to in-frame sequences with V and J assigned. These tables do not hold every clone; where another copy was compared, an unresolved V gene accounts for under half, and the others remain unexplained. A total of fewer than 70,000 clones appear in this sample, around 96% of them only once. The ten largest clonotypes hold approximately 0.95% of the sample. What was sequenced was PBMCs. The source of these receptors is a man younger than 30 in good health and CMV-seronegative.

There are a few counts of this clone. J is TRBJ2-5 and V is TRBV6-1; 12 nucleotides match TRBD2. The CDR3 runs to 17 residues. CDR1 and CDR2 from the germline V gene are MNHNS and SASEGT. The V and J ends lost 3 bases and 6 bases, in that order; junction bases with no gene match: 11. DNA for the CDR3: TGTGCCAGCAGTGACTATCCTAGCGGGAGGGCCAGGAAGACCCAGTACTTC. This gives the protein CASSDYPSGRARKTQYF.

The chain combines TRBV23-1 with TRBJ2-7, with D possibly matching TRBD2 (5 bases). TRBV23-1 is filed as an ORF, its function uncertain. V shed 4 bases and J shed 4 bases, with 11 bases lying between them. The CDR3 has 13 residues. The CDR3 sequence is CASSPRTGYEQYF. As DNA, the CDR3 is TGCGCCAGCAGTCCACGGACTGGTTACGAGCAGTACTTC.

A single count supports this clone. The chain couples TRBV4-1 to TRBJ2-6; 9 bases are shared with TRBD1. V shed 4 bases and J 0 bases; nucleotides not matched to a gene: 7. The CDR3 spans 18 residues. From germline, CDR1 is MGHRA and CDR2 YSYEKL. CDR3 bases: TGCGCCAGCAGCCCATCGGGGACAGGGTACTCTGGGGCCAACGTCCTGACTTTC. Translated, it gives CASSPSGTGYSGANVLTF.

The chain carries TRBV5-8 and TRBJ2-7, with a possible D match to TRBD2 (6 bases). CDR1 and CDR2 (germline): SGHTS, YDEGEE. Trimming took off 0 bases at V and 7 bases at J, with 17 bases between the two ends. The CDR3 runs 15 residues. The CDR3 spells CASSLVAAGREEQYF. The DNA for the CDR3 is TGTGCCAGCAGCTTGGTAGCTGCAGGCCGGGAGGAGCAGTACTTC.

The J gene is TRBJ2-1, the V gene TRBV7-6; D gene unclear. Germline V CDR1 and CDR2: SGHVS, FNYEAQ. CDR3 length: 16 amino acids. Trimming took 4 bases from V and 3 from J, leaving 16 bases between them. The CDR3 here is CASSSLLSADYNEQFF. The CDR3 DNA reads TGTGCCAGCAGCTCCCTCCTAAGCGCCGACTACAATGAGCAGTTCTTC. Looking up the rest from reference TRBV7-6 and TRBJ2-1 gives the full variable domain: GAGVSQSPRYKVTKRGQDVALRCDPISGHVSLYWYRQALGQGPEFLTYFNYEAQQDKSGLPNDRFSAERPEGSISTLTIQRTEQRDSAMYRCASSSLLSADYNEQFFGPGTRLTVL.

The genes are TRBV4-1 and TRBJ2-7, with D possibly TRBD1 on 5 matching bases. Trimming removed 4 bases at V and 4 bases at J, with 20 bases between. Germline V gene sequence: CDR1 MGHRA, CDR2 YSYEKL. The CDR3 loop spans 16 amino acids. The CDR3 nucleotides read TGCGCCAGCAGCCTACATATTCGGTCGTACAGGTACGAGCAGTACTTC. It specifies CASSLHIRSYRYEQYF.

This chain links TRBV25-1 with TRBJ2-2, with D perhaps matching TRBD2 (6 bases). The CDR3 has 15 amino acids. Germline CDR1 MGHDK, CDR2 SYGVNS. The V gene lost 2 bases and the J gene lost 0 bases, with 7 bases spanning the gap. CDR3 nucleotide sequence: TGTGCCAGCAGTGAAACGGGAGCGAACACCGGGGAGCTGTTTTTT. Amino acids: CASSETGANTGELFF.

The chain uses TRBV4-2 and TRBJ1-2; D ambiguous. The CDR3 covers 15 residues. Trimming pared 7 bases from V and 3 bases from J, leaving 18 bases between. In germline, CDR1 is LGHNA, CDR2 YNFKEQ. In DNA, the CDR3 is TGTGCCAGCAACCCACGCCATCGCCCGGACTATGGCTACACCTTC. It is translated as CASNPRHRPDYGYTF.

The chain recombines TRBV19 with TRBJ2-7, with TRBD2 as a possible D gene (6 bases). The germline V and J ends were trimmed by 9 bases and 7 bases, with 22 bases remaining between them. CDR3 length: 14 residues. The germline V gene has CDR1 LNHDA and CDR2 SQIVND (reference sequence). The CDR3 DNA is TGTGCCAGCTTAAGCCCGGGAGCTAAGGAGGAGCAGTACTTC. This translates into CASLSPGAKEEQYF.

This chain connects TRBV11-3 to TRBJ2-2, with D tentatively TRBD2 (5 bases). In germline, CDR1 is SGHNT, CDR2 YENEEA. This CDR3 has 16 amino acids. With 5 bases removed from V and 1 base from J, the gap between germline ends came to 14 bases. Written as DNA, the CDR3 is TGTGCCAGCAGCCTTAGTAACGGGGTGAACACCGGGGAGCTGTTTTTT. This gives the protein CASSLSNGVNTGELFF.